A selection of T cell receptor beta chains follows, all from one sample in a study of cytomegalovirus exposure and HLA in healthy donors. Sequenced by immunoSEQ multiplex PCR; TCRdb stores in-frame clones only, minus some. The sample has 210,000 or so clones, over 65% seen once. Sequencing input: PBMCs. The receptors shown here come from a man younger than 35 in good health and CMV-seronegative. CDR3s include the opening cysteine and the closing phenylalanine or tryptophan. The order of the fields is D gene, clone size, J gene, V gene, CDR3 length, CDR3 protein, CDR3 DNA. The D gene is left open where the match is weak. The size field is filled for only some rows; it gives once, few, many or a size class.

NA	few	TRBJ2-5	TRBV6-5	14	CASSRTGFQETQYF	TGTGCCAGCAGTCGAACAGGGTTCCAAGAGACCCAGTACTTC
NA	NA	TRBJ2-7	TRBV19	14	CASSPLGGRDEQYF	TGTGCCAGTAGCCCCCTGGGGGGGCGAGACGAGCAGTACTTC
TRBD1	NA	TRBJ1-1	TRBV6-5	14	CASSLGGGNTEAFF	TGTGCCAGCAGCCTAGGGGGCGGGAACACTGAAGCTTTCTTT
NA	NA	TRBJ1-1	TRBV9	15	CASSQGWGGDTEAFF	TGTGCCAGCAGCCAAGGGTGGGGGGGCGACACTGAAGCTTTCTTT
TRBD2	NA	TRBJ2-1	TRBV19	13	CASSIGAGVEQFF	TGTGCCAGTAGTATTGGGGCGGGAGTTGAGCAGTTCTTC
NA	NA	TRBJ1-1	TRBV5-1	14	CASSLGQINTEAFF	TGCGCCAGCAGCTTGGGGCAGATAAACACTGAAGCTTTCTTT
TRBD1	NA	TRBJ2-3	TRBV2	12	CASRDRPDTQYF	TGTGCCAGCCGGGACAGACCAGATACGCAGTATTTT
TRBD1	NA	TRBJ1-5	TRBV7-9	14	CASSFGTDNQPQHF	TGTGCCAGCAGCTTCGGGACAGACAATCAGCCCCAGCATTTT
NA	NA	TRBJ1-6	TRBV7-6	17	CASSLGGIQGRGSPLHF	TGTGCCAGCAGCTTAGGGGGGATACAGGGAAGAGGGTCACCCCTCCACTTT
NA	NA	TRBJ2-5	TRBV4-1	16	CASSQALQGRWETQYF	TGCGCCAGCAGCCAAGCTCTCCAGGGGCGATGGGAGACCCAGTACTTC
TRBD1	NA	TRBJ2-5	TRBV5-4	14	CASSRQGAVETQYF	TGTGCCAGCAGCAGACAGGGGGCGGTAGAGACCCAGTACTTC
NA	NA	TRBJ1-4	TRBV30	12	CAWSSSNEKLFF	TGTGCCTGGAGTTCATCTAATGAAAAACTGTTTTTT
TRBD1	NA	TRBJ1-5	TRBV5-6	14	CASSPGQGSQPQHF	TGTGCCAGCAGCCCAGGACAGGGAAGTCAGCCCCAGCATTTT
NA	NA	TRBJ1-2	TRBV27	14	CASSSSGGGYGYTF	TGTGCCAGCAGTTCGTCCGGGGGTGGCTATGGCTACACCTTC
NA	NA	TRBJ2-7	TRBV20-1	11	CSATGAREQYF	TGCAGTGCTACAGGGGCTCGGGAGCAGTACTTC
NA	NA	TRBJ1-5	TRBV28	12	CASRDGDQPQHF	TGTGCCAGCAGGGACGGGGATCAGCCCCAGCATTTT
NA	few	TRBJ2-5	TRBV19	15	CASSIAAGAGETQYF	TGTGCCAGTAGTATAGCGGCAGGGGCGGGAGAGACCCAGTACTTC
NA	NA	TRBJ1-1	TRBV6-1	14	CASSARTMNTEAFF	TGTGCCAGCAGTGCAAGGACAATGAACACTGAAGCTTTCTTT
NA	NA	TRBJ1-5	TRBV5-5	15	CASSPRGSFHQPQHF	TGTGCCAGCAGCCCCCGCGGAAGTTTCCATCAGCCCCAGCATTTT
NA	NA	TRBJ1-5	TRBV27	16	CASSPRTEIGNQPQHF	TGTGCCAGCAGTCCCCGGACAGAGATAGGGAATCAGCCCCAGCATTTT
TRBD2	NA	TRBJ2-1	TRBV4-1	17	CASSQAGTSGIFNEQFF	TGCGCCAGCAGCCAGGCCGGCACTAGCGGGATTTTCAATGAGCAGTTCTTC
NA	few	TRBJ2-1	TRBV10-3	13	CAINDRLGDEQFF	TGTGCCATCAATGACAGGCTGGGAGATGAGCAGTTCTTC
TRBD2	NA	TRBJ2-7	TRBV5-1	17	CASSWGVLAGDANEQYF	TGCGCCAGCAGCTGGGGGGTCCTGGCGGGAGATGCCAACGAGCAGTACTTC
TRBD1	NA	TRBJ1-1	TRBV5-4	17	CASSRPQGAGRNTEAFF	TGTGCCAGCAGCAGACCCCAGGGGGCAGGACGGAACACTGAAGCTTTCTTT
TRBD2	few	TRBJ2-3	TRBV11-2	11	CASTEQREQYF	TGTGCCAGCACTGAGCAGCGGGAGCAGTATTTT
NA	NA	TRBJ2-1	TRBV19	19	CASSIDTSLDWNSYNEQFF	TGTGCCAGTAGTATAGACACCAGCCTTGACTGGAACTCCTACAATGAGCAGTTCTTC
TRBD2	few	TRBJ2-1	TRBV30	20	CAWSDDRGIAGGSSYNEQFF	TGTGCCTGGAGTGACGACAGGGGAATAGCGGGAGGAAGCTCCTACAATGAGCAGTTCTTC
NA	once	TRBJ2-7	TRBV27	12	CASRGTSYEQYF	TGTGCCAGCAGGGGGACTTCCTACGAGCAGTACTTC
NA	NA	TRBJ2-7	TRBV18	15	CASSPPYSRSYEQYF	TGTGCCAGCTCACCACCTTACAGTCGCTCCTACGAGCAGTACTTC
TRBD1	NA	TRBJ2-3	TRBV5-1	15	CASSRRQGVTDTQYF	TGCGCCAGCAGCCGCCGACAGGGAGTGACAGATACGCAGTATTTT
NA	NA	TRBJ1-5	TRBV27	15	CASAFGGGLNQPQHF	TGTGCCAGCGCCTTCGGGGGGGGACTTAATCAGCCCCAGCATTTT
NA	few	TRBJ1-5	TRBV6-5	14	CASSYSRGNQPQHF	TGTGCCAGCAGTTATTCCAGGGGAAATCAGCCCCAGCATTTT
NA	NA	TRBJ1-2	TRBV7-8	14	CASSLAGGYYGYTF	TGTGCCAGCAGCTTAGCTGGGGGGTACTATGGCTACACCTTC
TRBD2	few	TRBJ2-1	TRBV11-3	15	CASSQAGANYNEQFF	TGTGCCAGCAGCCAAGCGGGAGCGAATTACAATGAGCAGTTCTTC
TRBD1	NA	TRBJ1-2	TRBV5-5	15	CASSLMPGGGGGYTF	TGTGCCAGCAGCTTGATGCCAGGGGGAGGCGGAGGCTACACCTTC
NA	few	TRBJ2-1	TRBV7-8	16	CASSLAPGSPGDEQFF	TGTGCCAGCAGCTTAGCGCCCGGGTCACCCGGGGATGAGCAGTTCTTC
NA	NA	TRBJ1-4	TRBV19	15	CASSIQDGGTEKLFF	TGTGCCAGTAGTATCCAGGACGGGGGGACTGAAAAACTGTTTTTT